In this sample, the clone carrying this T cell receptor beta chain turned up once. The sample belongs to a study of blood T cell repertoires in COVID-19. About the study: There were acute and convalescent COVID-19 samples, and they came from the United States, Italy and Spain. From T cells, B-cell-depleted T cells, or PBMCs came the material, which was cDNA or gDNA.

The germline gives CDR1 SGDLS, CDR2 YYNGEE. This CDR3 has 16 residues. V was clipped by 0 bases and J by 5 bases, with 18 bases between them. Enrolment of Seattle patients took place during active infection, and they were followed longitudinally. Per the original data handling: Reference gene primer amplification gave nucleated cell count estimates. Data came from immunoSEQ multiplex PCR; TCRdb stores just in-frame clones and leaves some out. That table supplies the V and J calls and clone size; D and trimming were determined from the DNA. The repertoire holds 430,000 or so clones, with around 90% as singletons.

The gene calls are TRBV9 and TRBJ2-7; weak D call: TRBD1 (5 bases). The sample consisted of peripheral blood. The receptor's source is a man aged 18 to 29 with COVID-19, enrolled during active disease. The CDR3 bases are TGTGCCAGCAGCGTAGGCTTAGGGCAGGGTATCAACGAGCAGTACTTC. Its translation is CASSVGLGQGINEQYF.